Given below is one T cell receptor beta chain in context. Its antigen is undetermined. CDR3 size: 18 residues. V was shortened by 3 bases and J by 5 bases, with 26 bases between the two germline ends. Per the germline V gene, CDR1 is SEHNR and CDR2 is FQNEAQ (reference sequence). The data were produced by immunoSEQ multiplex PCR, yet TCRdb's version contains in-frame clones alone and is incomplete. Of roughly 15,000 clones listed, around 80% were seen once; the top ten hold roughly 24%. This entry is derived from a study of OX40 agonist ivuxolimab in advanced cancers. General study points: The mean number of expanded clones was higher in CD8+ T cells than in CD4+. Clonal expansion was seen in CD4+ and CD8+ blood T cells by week 6 at 0.1 to 3.0 mg/kg.

The TCR originated in an adult with an advanced solid tumor such as melanoma, head and neck, liver or kidney cancer. Source: CD4+ or CD8+ T cells sorted from blood, taken in a trial of the OX40 agonist ivuxolimab. The chain uses TRBV7-9 and TRBJ2-7; perhaps D is TRBD1 or TRBD2 (5 bases each). The DNA of the CDR3 is TGTGCCAGCAGCTTGATCGAGGGGACGTCCTATACCCCACACGAGCAGTACTTC. This translates into CASSLIEGTSYTPHEQYF.